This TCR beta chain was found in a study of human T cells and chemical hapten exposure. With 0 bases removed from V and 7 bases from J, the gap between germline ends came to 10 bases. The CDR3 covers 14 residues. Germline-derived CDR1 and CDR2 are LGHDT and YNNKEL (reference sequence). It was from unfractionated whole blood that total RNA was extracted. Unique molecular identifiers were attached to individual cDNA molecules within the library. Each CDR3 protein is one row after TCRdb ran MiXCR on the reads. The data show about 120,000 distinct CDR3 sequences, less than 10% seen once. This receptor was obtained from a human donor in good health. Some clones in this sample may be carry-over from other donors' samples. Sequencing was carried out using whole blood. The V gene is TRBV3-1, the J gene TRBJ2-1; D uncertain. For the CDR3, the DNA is TGTGCCAGCAGCCAAGAGCGGTACGTAAATGAGCAGTTCTTC. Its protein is CASSQERYVNEQFF.